The next 17 T cell receptor beta chains were all read from a single sample in a study of T-cell memory formation after mild COVID-19. TCRdb ran MiXCR on the 5' RACE reads and lists one entry per CDR3 protein. The sample consists of approximately 560,000 distinct CDR3 sequences, approximately 15% of them appearing once. The sequenced material came from PBMCs or a T cell subset sorted from them (not recorded which). These receptors all come from an adult woman who had mild COVID-19 (a few samples of this study predate the infection). Cell type and time point are not known.

To note about this clonotype: One junction end does not reproduce the germline sequence, and a read error may be involved. The chain links TRBV7-7 to TRBJ2-1; 7 bases agree with TRBD2. The CDR3 is made up of 15 amino acids. Germline assignment: CDR1 SSHAT and CDR2 FNYEAQ (reference sequence). The CDR3 is CASSPWEGLGNEQFF. CDR3 bases: TGTGCTAGCAGCCCATGGGAGGGCCTAGGCAATGAGCAGTTCTTC. Variable domain in full (rest from reference TRBV7-7 and TRBJ2-1): GAGVSQSPRYKVTKRGQDVTLRCDPISSHATLYWYQQALGQGPEFLTYFNYEAQPDKSGLPSDRFSAERPEGSISTLTIQRTEQRDSAMYRCASSPWEGLGNEQFFGPGTRLTVL.

V is TRBV7-2 and J is TRBJ1-5; 9 nucleotides match TRBD1. Germline CDR1 and CDR2: SGHTA and FQGNSA. Losses at the gene ends were 1 base for V and 2 bases for J; bases not matched to a gene: 3. The CDR3 totals 16 residues. In nucleotides, the CDR3 is TGTGCCAGCAGCTTAGGGACAGGGGATGGCAATCAGCCCCAGCATTTT. It codes for CASSLGTGDGNQPQHF.

This clonotype has a handful of counts. The J gene is TRBJ2-7, the V gene TRBV7-2, with 7 bases matching TRBD2. The CDR3 is 15 amino acids. V lost 0 bases and J lost 2; bases outside the gene matches: 4. Germline CDR1 reads SGHTA; CDR2 reads FQGNSA. CDR3 residues: CASSLAGTTTYEQYF. The CDR3 DNA is TGTGCCAGCAGCTTAGCTGGGACTACAACCTACGAGCAGTACTTC.

The rearrangement links TRBV4-1 to TRBJ2-3; tentatively, D is TRBD2 (6 bases). Germline CDR1 and CDR2: MGHRA and YSYEKL. The V end was cut by 1 base, the J end by 4 bases, with 12 bases between. The CDR3 has 15 residues. This chain's CDR3 is CASSQAGLAPDTQYF. CDR3 bases: TGCGCCAGCAGCCAAGCGGGGCTAGCGCCAGATACGCAGTATTTT.

This chain uses TRBV7-8 with TRBJ2-5; D is unresolved. In germline, CDR1 is SGHVS, CDR2 FQNEAQ. The V gene lost 5 bases and the J gene lost 2 bases, with 15 bases spanning the gap. The CDR3 extends over 15 amino acids. The CDR3 spells CASSERGALQETQYF. In DNA form, the CDR3 reads TGTGCCAGCAGCGAACGTGGAGCGCTTCAAGAGACCCAGTACTTC.

The chain links TRBV2 to TRBJ2-1; D is unclear. The V end lost 3 bases, the J end lost 12 bases, and 9 bases lay between the germline ends. Germline-derived CDR1 and CDR2 are SNHLY and FYNNEI. CDR3 size: 11 residues. The CDR3 reads CASSETSTQFF. Here the CDR3 DNA reads TGTGCCAGCAGTGAGACCTCCACGCAGTTCTTC.

This clonotype was seen more than once but under ten times. The V and J genes are TRBV29-1 and TRBJ2-7; TRBD1 aligns across 7 bases. J was trimmed by 2 bases and V by 4 bases; bases with no gene match: 5. The germline V gene has CDR1 SQVTM and CDR2 ANQGSEA. The CDR3 consists of 13 residues. The CDR3 region has the DNA TGCAGCGTTGGGCCAACAGGGGCCTACGAGCAGTACTTC. This encodes CSVGPTGAYEQYF.

The J gene is TRBJ2-7, the V gene TRBV25-1; 10 nucleotides agree with TRBD2. The CDR3 contains 16 residues. V lost 3 bases and J lost 5; bases outside the gene matches: 10. CDR1 is MGHDK, CDR2 SYGVNS, per germline. DNA of the CDR3: TGTGCCAGCAGTGATGGAGCGGGAGGGGCCCAAGACGAGCAGTACTTC. As protein: CASSDGAGGAQDEQYF.

This sequence joins TRBV5-1 and TRBJ2-7; the match to TRBD1 covers 7 bases. The ends lost 0 bases at V and 1 base at J; junction bases unmatched: 4. Germline CDR1 reads SGHRS; CDR2 reads YFSETQ. The CDR3 loop spans 15 amino acids. The CDR3 spells CASSLEQGMSYEQYF. CDR3 nucleotides: TGCGCCAGCAGCTTGGAACAGGGGATGTCCTACGAGCAGTACTTC.

The rearrangement uses TRBV7-3 and TRBJ1-1; D not resolved. The CDR3 sequence is 14 residues long. Per germline, CDR1 SGHTA and CDR2 FQGTGA. V lost 3 bases to trimming and J lost 0 bases, with 8 bases between them. The CDR3 DNA reads as TGTGCCAGCAGCTTGCTCGGGATGAACACTGAAGCTTTCTTT. It codes for CASSLLGMNTEAFF.

This clonotype was counted ten times or more. The rearrangement uses TRBV6-2 or TRBV6-3 and TRBJ2-7, with no clear D. V was clipped by 7 bases and J by 5 bases, with 9 bases between them. CDR3 length: 11 residues. Germline V gene lookup returns CDR1 MNHEY and CDR2 SVGEGT. The CDR3 region is CASKIFHEQYF. CDR3 DNA sequence: TGTGCCAGCAAAATATTCCACGAGCAGTACTTC.

CDR3 nucleotide sequence: TGCAGTGCCGCGGAGGGAAGCACCGGGGAGCTGTTTTTT. Residues: CSAAEGSTGELFF. The rearrangement uses TRBV20-1 and TRBJ2-2; tentatively, D is TRBD2 (6 bases). Per the germline V gene, CDR1 is DFQATT and CDR2 is SNEGSKA (reference sequence). Trimming cost V 6 bases and J 4 bases, with 12 bases left between them. This CDR3 has 13 amino acids.

J is TRBJ2-7 and V is TRBV24-1; no firm D call. This CDR3 contains 13 residues. Per the germline V gene, CDR1 is KGHDR and CDR2 is SFDVKD. Trimming removed 4 bases at V and 7 bases at J, with 13 bases between. CDR3 nucleotides: TGTGCCACCAGTGACCCTCTGACCAAAGAGCAGTACTTC. It translates to CATSDPLTKEQYF.

This clonotype was seen many times. J is TRBJ2-3 and V is TRBV5-6; perhaps D is TRBD1 or TRBD2 (5 bases each). Germline V CDR1 and CDR2: SGHDT, YYEEEE. Trimming cost V 4 bases and J 3 bases, with 15 bases left between them. There are 15 residues in the CDR3. The CDR3 reads CASSLGTPRTDTQYF. CDR3 DNA sequence: TGTGCCAGCAGCCTAGGGACCCCACGAACAGATACGCAGTATTTT.

This clonotype has a count of ten or more. The rearrangement links TRBV7-9 to TRBJ2-5; possible D gene TRBD1, 6 bases. Germline CDR1 reads SEHNR; CDR2 reads FQNEAQ (reference sequence). V gave up 0 bases and J gave up 4 bases, with 9 bases separating them. The CDR3 sequence is 14 residues long. In DNA, the CDR3 is TGTGCCAGCAGCTTAGCTGGACAGCGAGAGACCCAGTACTTC. Protein sequence: CASSLAGQRETQYF.

The gene calls are TRBV2 and TRBJ1-6; TRBD1 aligns across 9 bases. V lost 6 bases and J lost 10; bases outside the gene matches: 10. The CDR3 runs to 15 residues. Germline loops: CDR1 SNHLY, CDR2 FYNNEI. CDR3 region: CASSGSGTGRSPLHF. DNA of the CDR3: TGTGCCAGCAGCGGATCCGGGACAGGGAGGTCACCCCTCCACTTT.

The rearrangement joins TRBV7-2 to TRBJ1-2; no clear D gene. The CDR3 is 12 amino acids. The germline V and J ends were trimmed by 1 base and 6 bases, with 6 bases remaining between them. Germline V gene data show CDR1 as SGHTA and CDR2 as FQGNSA. The CDR3 loop reads CASSLVVDGYTF. In DNA form, the CDR3 reads TGTGCCAGCAGCTTAGTTGTAGATGGCTACACCTTC. The variable domain in full, with the rest retrieved from reference TRBV7-2 and TRBJ1-2, is GAGVSQSPSNKVTEKGKDVELRCDPISGHTALYWYRQSLGQGLEFLIYFQGNSAPDKSGLPSDRFSAERTGGSVSTLTIQRTQQEDSAVYLCASSLVVDGYTFGSGTRLTVV.